This TCR beta chain appears in the sequencing data of a study of PD-L1 blockade in urothelial cancer. Note on this clone: Antigen specificity is unknown.

Time point indicated: pretreatment peripheral blood. Germline CDR1 LNHDA, CDR2 SQIVND (reference sequence). V dropped 5 bases and J dropped 0; count of bases not matched to a gene: 7. The CDR3 extends over 16 amino acids. TCRdb keeps only in-frame clones here, not all; method: immunoSEQ multiplex PCR. The table shows 70,000 to 95,000 clones, with 80% to 85% occurring only once. The study's findings and limits: Survival was better when pretreatment blood TCR clonality fell below the median.

The clonotype originates from a man between 60 and 75 years old with urothelial cancer. The rearrangement uses TRBV19 and TRBJ1-5; the match to TRBD1 covers 7 bases. This sample comprised PBMCs, obtained around atezolizumab (anti-PD-L1) treatment. The CDR3 spells CASSRGTVYSNQPQHF. The CDR3 bases are TGTGCCAGTAGTCGCGGGACAGTCTATAGCAATCAGCCCCAGCATTTT.